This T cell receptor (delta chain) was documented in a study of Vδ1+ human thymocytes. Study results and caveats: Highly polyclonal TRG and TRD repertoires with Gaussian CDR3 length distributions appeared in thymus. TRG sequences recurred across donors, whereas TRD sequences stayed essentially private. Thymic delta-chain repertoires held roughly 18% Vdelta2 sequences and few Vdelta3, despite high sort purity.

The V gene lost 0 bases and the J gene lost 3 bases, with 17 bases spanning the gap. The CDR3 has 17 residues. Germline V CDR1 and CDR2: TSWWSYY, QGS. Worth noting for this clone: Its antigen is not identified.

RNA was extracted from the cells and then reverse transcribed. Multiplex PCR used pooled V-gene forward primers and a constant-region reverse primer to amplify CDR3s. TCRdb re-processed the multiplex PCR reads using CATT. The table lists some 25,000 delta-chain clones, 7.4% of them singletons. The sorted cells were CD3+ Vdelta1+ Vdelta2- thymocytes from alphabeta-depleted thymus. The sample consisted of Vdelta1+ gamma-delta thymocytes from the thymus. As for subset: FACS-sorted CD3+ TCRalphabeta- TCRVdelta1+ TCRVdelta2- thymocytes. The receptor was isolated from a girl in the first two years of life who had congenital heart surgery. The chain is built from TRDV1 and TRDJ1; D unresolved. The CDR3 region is CALGELPEKSNPDKLIF. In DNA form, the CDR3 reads TGTGCTCTTGGGGAACTACCCGAAAAATCAAACCCCGATAAACTCATCTTT.